Given below is one TCR beta chain in context. TCRdb ran MiXCR on the 5' RACE reads and lists one entry per CDR3 protein. Of about 46,000 distinct CDR3 sequences listed, less than 10% are singletons. The data originate from a study of early T cells in non-severe SARS-CoV-2 infection. The material sequenced was whole blood, taken at baseline. The TCR originated in an adult who was a healthcare worker with PCR-confirmed SARS-CoV-2 infection or an uninfected control (not recorded which).

DNA of the CDR3: TGTGCCAGCAGCCCGCGGGAGCCAGATACGCAGTATTTT. It codes for CASSPREPDTQYF. The chain combines TRBV3-1 with TRBJ2-3; 7 bases are a match to TRBD2. This CDR3 region has 13 residues. V trimming: 4 bases; J trimming: 4 bases; junction bases outside the gene matches: 2. Germline assignment: CDR1 LGHDT and CDR2 YNNKEL (reference sequence).